The T cell receptor (beta chain) under discussion was sequenced for a study of response to subunit inactivated influenza vaccine. Notes on the study in general: Every seasonal influenza vaccination brings in few new T cells, the authors suggested.

TCRdb reprocessed the RT-PCR reads via MiXCR and lists one record per CDR3 protein. The sample gives approximately 480,000 distinct CDR3 sequences, approximately 11% of which show up once; roughly 12% is in the top ten. The V and J ends lost 4 bases and 8 bases, in that order; junction bases with no gene match: 11. CDR3 length equals 15 residues. Germline-derived CDR1 and CDR2 are SGHTA and FQGNSA. This clonotype was seen a handful of times. The antigen is not known. The sequence derives from a man aged 45-60 years who received an inactivated influenza vaccine. This sequence joins TRBV7-2 and TRBJ2-1; 7 bases are a match to TRBD2. Sequenced material: PBMCs from blood, taken 40 to 50 days after vaccination. The CDR3 here is CASSYTRGRGDEQFF. The CDR3 nucleotides read TGTGCCAGCAGCTATACTAGGGGCCGGGGGGATGAGCAGTTCTTC.